The TCR beta chain described here comes from a study of cytomegalovirus exposure and HLA in healthy donors. Study-wide results and caveats: Three chains linked to CMV were shown in vitro to be specific for CMV antigens. Most of the TCR beta V segments (in an earlier analysis) were productive either about 87% or about 30% of the time.

The J segment lost 6 bases and the V segment lost 6 bases, leaving 6 bases of the junction unmatched. The CDR3 consists of 13 residues. Germline V lookup: CDR1 MNHEY, CDR2 SMNVEV (reference sequence). 60 Vbeta and 13 Jbeta primers were used in PCR. Repertoires were generated with immunoSEQ multiplex PCR, while TCRdb's copy carries only in-frame clones and drops some. The repertoire has tens of thousands of clones, roughly two thirds of them found once; the top ten carry 6.5% to 7.5%. This clone has only one observation. Its cognate antigen is unknown. Donors in the study were healthy people who gave bone marrow.

J is TRBJ1-2 and V is TRBV27; the match to TRBD1 covers 8 bases. Sequencing was performed on PBMCs. The TCR sequence derives from a woman aged 45-60 years in good health and CMV-seropositive. The CDR3 DNA reads as TGTGCCAGCAGAACGACAGGGGTTGATGGCTACACCTTC. Encoded protein: CASRTTGVDGYTF.